A single sample is the source of the 30 T cell receptor beta chains below, sequenced in a study of blood T cells in healthy people across ages. Sample-barcoded 5' priming and a J-beta primer mix drove a second PCR of about 7 to 11 cycles. In TCRdb, the 5' RACE reads were re-called with MiXCR into one record per CDR3 protein. This repertoire shows approximately 1.5 million distinct CDR3 sequences, almost 35% found once; its top ten account for roughly 12%. Source material: blood. Source of these receptors: a woman in her thirties in good health.

This clonotype was detected only a few times. The rearrangement joins TRBV3-1 to TRBJ2-1; 8 nucleotides line up with TRBD2. J gave up 5 bases and V 2 bases, and 8 bases lay outside the gene matches. The CDR3 covers 16 residues. Germline V gives CDR1 LGHDT, CDR2 YNNKEL (reference sequence). The CDR3 DNA reads as TGTGCCAGCAGCCAATTGGCGGGAGGAACAAACAATGAGCAGTTCTTC. This translates into CASSQLAGGTNNEQFF.

About this clonotype: The junction departs from germline at one end; a sequencing error may be responsible. This chain links TRBV7-9 with TRBJ1-1; 7 bases agree with TRBD1. Germline assignment: CDR1 SEHNR and CDR2 FQNEAQ (reference sequence). The CDR3 covers 14 residues. CDR3 DNA: TGTTCCAGCAGCTTAGAGGGACAGTACACTGAAGCTTTCTTT. This translates into CSSSLEGQYTEAFF.

The gene calls are TRBV4-1 and TRBJ2-7, with D perhaps TRBD1 (6 bases). Germline V CDR1 and CDR2: MGHRA, YSYEKL. The CDR3 covers 14 residues. The CDR3 nucleotides read TGCGCTAGTAGGGGGAGCCGCCAGCCCTACGAGCAGTACTTC. It is translated as CASRGSRQPYEQYF.

V usage is TRBV27 and J usage is TRBJ2-1; D is ambiguous. V was cut by 8 bases and J by 4 bases, with 18 bases left in between. Germline CDR1 and CDR2: MNHEY and SMNVEV (reference sequence). The CDR3 runs to 15 residues. The CDR3 reads CASGLGSTVYNEQFF. Written as DNA, the CDR3 is TGTGCCAGCGGCTTGGGCTCTACTGTTTACAATGAGCAGTTCTTC.

J is TRBJ1-5 and V is TRBV20-1; D call uncertain. The V and J ends lost 6 bases and 8 bases respectively, with 17 bases between them. CDR1 is DFQATT, CDR2 SNEGSKA, per germline (reference sequence). The CDR3 has 13 residues. CDR3 in DNA: TGCAGTGCGGGCGGAGACACATTGGAGCCCCAGCATTTT. Encoded protein: CSAGGDTLEPQHF.

This clonotype was detected only a few times. The genes are TRBV20-1 and TRBJ2-7; D ambiguous. V lost 2 bases and J 3 bases, leaving 5 bases between the germline ends. The length of the CDR3 is 11 residues. Per germline, CDR1 DFQATT and CDR2 SNEGSKA (reference sequence). The CDR3 here is CSARRDYEQYF. The CDR3 DNA is TGCAGTGCTAGAAGGGACTACGAGCAGTACTTC.

V is TRBV11-3 and J is TRBJ2-3; D may match TRBD1 or TRBD2 (5 bases each). The CDR3 is 14 residues long. V was cut by 2 bases and J by 5 bases, with 11 bases left in between. Per germline, CDR1 SGHNT and CDR2 YENEEA. CDR3 sequence (DNA): TGTGCCAGCAGCTTACCGGGGCCTGGAGATACGCAGTATTTT. Amino acid sequence: CASSLPGPGDTQYF.

With respect to this clonotype: It may be a read error: a sequence one base away is much more abundant. This chain connects TRBV5-1 to TRBJ2-3; 10 bases match TRBD1. CDR1 is SGHRS, CDR2 YFSETQ, per germline. The CDR3 runs 14 residues. Written as DNA, the CDR3 is TGCGCCAGCAGCTCCGGGACAGGGGTGGATAGGCAGTATTTT. Its protein is CASSSGTGVDRQYF.

Only a few counts were recorded for this clonotype. The chain carries TRBV2 and TRBJ2-7; 10 nucleotides line up with TRBD1. The CDR3 extends over 20 amino acids. Germline V gene sequence: CDR1 SNHLY, CDR2 FYNNEI. The V segment lost 1 base and the J segment 4 bases; nucleotides outside the gene matches: 19. The CDR3 region is CASSEGAGQGKSYGVYEQYF. In nucleotides, the CDR3 is TGTGCCAGCAGTGAAGGTGCGGGACAGGGGAAGTCGTATGGGGTATACGAGCAGTACTTC.

This clonotype showed up many times. This chain uses TRBV7-2 with TRBJ2-7; TRBD1 aligns across 7 bases. V shed 5 bases, J shed 4 bases, and the junction held 5 bases outside the gene matches. This CDR3 spans 13 amino acids. Germline V lookup: CDR1 SGHTA, CDR2 FQGNSA. The CDR3 DNA follows: TGTGCCAGCAGCACCAGGGACAGTTACGAGCAGTACTTC. As protein: CASSTRDSYEQYF.

This clonotype was observed a few times. The chain has TRBV20-1 and TRBJ2-5, with a tentative D call TRBD2 (5 bases). Trimming removed 0 bases at V and 5 bases at J, with 13 bases between. Looked up from germline, CDR1 is DFQATT and CDR2 is SNEGSKA (reference sequence). The CDR3 covers 14 residues. CDR3 residues: CSARDTAGGETQYF. CDR3 nucleotide sequence: TGCAGTGCTAGAGATACGGCGGGCGGGGAGACCCAGTACTTC.

This clonotype showed up just a few times. V usage is TRBV5-1 and J usage is TRBJ2-5, with D perhaps TRBD1 (6 bases). The CDR3 loop spans 15 amino acids. Germline-derived CDR1 and CDR2 are SGHRS and YFSETQ. V was shortened by 4 bases and J by 7 bases, with 20 bases between the two germline ends. CDR3 DNA: TGCGCCAGCAGCCAACCCGACAGGACCCGTTCGACCCAGTACTTC. It specifies CASSQPDRTRSTQYF.

The CDR3 DNA is TGTGCCAGCAGTCCTGGGACAGGGGCCCTCCCTAACTATGGCTACACCTTC. Its translation: CASSPGTGALPNYGYTF. The J gene is TRBJ1-2, the V gene TRBV28; TRBD1 aligns across 10 bases. CDR1 and CDR2 from the germline V gene are MDHEN and SYDVKM. Trimming took 5 bases from V and 0 from J; bases not matched to a gene: 9. The CDR3 totals 17 residues.

CDR3 residues: CASSPGGTGADTQYF. The CDR3 coding sequence is TGCGCCAGCAGCCCTGGGGGGACAGGGGCAGATACGCAGTATTTT. The V and J genes are TRBV5-1 and TRBJ2-3; 10 bases are a match to TRBD1. The V gene end was trimmed by 4 bases and the J gene end by 4 bases; junction bases not matched to a gene: 6. CDR3 size: 15 residues. Germline V CDR1 and CDR2: SGHRS, YFSETQ.

The rearrangement uses TRBV7-8 and TRBJ1-2, with 7 bases aligning to TRBD1. The CDR3 is 14 amino acids. Trimming cost V 7 bases and J 2 bases; bases outside gene matches: 7. Germline V gives CDR1 SGHVS, CDR2 FQNEAQ. The CDR3 bases are TGTGCCAGCAACCCGACAGGGATGAACTATGGCTACACCTTC. Its translation: CASNPTGMNYGYTF.

This clonotype was detected ten times or more. The chain uses TRBV6-6 and TRBJ2-7, with 9 positions matching TRBD1. This CDR3 has 15 residues. The ends lost 2 bases at V and 3 bases at J; junction bases unmatched: 5. Germline CDR1 and CDR2: MNHNY and SVGAGI (reference sequence). As DNA, the CDR3 is TGTGCCAGCAGTTACACGCGACAGGGGGTCTACGAGCAGTACTTC. This sequence encodes CASSYTRQGVYEQYF.

This sequence joins TRBV4-1 and TRBJ2-5; no clear D. The J call may be wrong; the DNA end is better matched by TRBJ2-7. Germline V gives CDR1 MGHRA, CDR2 YSYEKL. The CDR3 runs to 15 residues. CDR3 coding DNA: TGCGCCAGCAGCCAAGTAGTTCTAACTCCCAACGAGCAGTACTTC. This sequence encodes CASSQVVLTPNEQYF.

About this clonotype: A much bigger clone sits one base away, suggesting this may be a read error. The chain couples TRBV7-9 to TRBJ2-3; TRBD2 might be the D (6 bases). The germline CDR1 and CDR2 sequences are SEHNR and FQNEAQ (reference sequence). CDR3 length equals 16 residues. V lost 5 bases to trimming and J lost 0 bases, with 15 bases between them. CDR3 residues: CASSDNGSYSTDTQYF. The CDR3 DNA reads TGTGCCAGCAGCGATAACGGGAGCTATAGCACAGATACGCAGTATTTT.

This clonotype was counted only a few times. This chain joins TRBV11-2 and TRBJ2-3; 13 bases fit TRBD2. The CDR3 runs 18 residues. V shed 5 bases and J 2 bases; nucleotides not matched to a gene: 10. The germline V gene has CDR1 SGHAT and CDR2 FQNNGV. This CDR3 is CASSLLMTSGGFTDTQYF. The CDR3 DNA sequence: TGTGCCAGCAGCCTCCTAATGACTAGCGGGGGGTTCACAGATACGCAGTATTTT.

This clonotype has just a few counts. This chain uses TRBV13 with TRBJ1-6; 7 nucleotides agree with TRBD1. J lost 7 bases, V lost 8 bases, and 8 bases had no gene match. Germline CDR1 reads PRHDT; CDR2 reads FYEKMQ (reference sequence). The CDR3 covers 14 residues. CDR3 loop: CASRDRRTNSPLHF. CDR3 bases: TGTGCCAGCCGGGACAGAAGAACAAATTCACCCCTCCACTTT. Full variable domain (rest looked up from reference TRBV13 and TRBJ1-6): AAGVIQSPRHLIKEKRETATLKCYPIPRHDTVYWYQQGPGQDPQFLISFYEKMQSDKGSIPDRFSAQQFSDYHSELNMSSLELGDSALYFCASRDRRTNSPLHFGNGTRLTVT.

Only a few counts were recorded for this clonotype. CDR3 loop: CASSPRWANEQYF. The CDR3 DNA reads as TGTGCCAGCAGCCCCAGGTGGGCCAACGAGCAGTACTTC. This chain uses TRBV5-8 with TRBJ2-7; D gene uncertain. Germline values: CDR1 SGHTS, CDR2 YDEGEE. With 4 bases removed from V and 5 bases from J, the gap between germline ends came to 13 bases. This CDR3 is 13 amino acids long.

This clonotype has a handful of counts. The chain recombines TRBV20-1 with TRBJ1-2; D might be TRBD1 (6 bases). Germline V gene sequence: CDR1 DFQATT, CDR2 SNEGSKA (reference sequence). The CDR3 sequence is 12 residues long. Trimming took off 6 bases at V and 8 bases at J, with 16 bases between the two ends. The CDR3 is CSAEIRTVGYTF. CDR3 in DNA: TGCAGTGCCGAAATTAGGACAGTCGGCTACACCTTC.

This clonotype appeared a few times. V is TRBV20-1 and J is TRBJ1-2; 8 nucleotides line up with TRBD1. CDR3 length: 12 amino acids. The germline gives CDR1 DFQATT, CDR2 SNEGSKA (reference sequence). J was trimmed by 0 bases and V by 7 bases; bases with no gene match: 1. The CDR3 is CSGQGSNYGYTF. CDR3 nucleotides: TGCAGTGGACAGGGGTCTAACTATGGCTACACCTTC.

In its sample, this clonotype was seen a few times. The chain carries TRBV6-1 and TRBJ2-1, with 16 positions matching TRBD2. V lost 3 bases, J lost 9 bases, and 8 bases stayed unmatched. CDR1 is MNHNS and CDR2 is SASEGT in the germline V gene. The CDR3 contains 17 residues. The CDR3 DNA reads as TGTGCCAGCAGTGACTGGGGACTAGCGGGGGGGCCTCGTGAGCAGTTCTTC. It specifies CASSDWGLAGGPREQFF.

This clonotype was recorded many times. This chain joins TRBV4-1 and TRBJ2-7, with a weak D call TRBD1 (5 bases). Between the trimmed V and J ends, which lost 0 bases and 2 bases, there was a span of 8 bases. The CDR3 is made up of 14 amino acids. CDR1 and CDR2 (germline): MGHRA, YSYEKL. As DNA, the CDR3 is TGCGCCAGCAGCCAAGATGACAGTCCCTACGAGCAGTACTTC. Its protein product is CASSQDDSPYEQYF.

This chain uses TRBV6-1 with TRBJ2-3; D unclear. This CDR3 has 15 amino acids. Trimming removed 1 base from V and 3 bases from J, with 11 bases in between. Looked up from germline, CDR1 is MNHNS and CDR2 is SASEGT. CDR3 in amino acids: CASSEVRLKTDTQYF. The CDR3 DNA is TGTGCCAGCAGTGAAGTAAGATTGAAAACAGATACGCAGTATTTT.

This clonotype has more than one count but fewer than ten. The CDR3 DNA reads TGCGCCAGCAGCTCCCGGGACAGGGAGCAGTTCTTC. It encodes CASSSRDREQFF. This chain uses TRBV5-1 with TRBJ2-1; 8 positions match TRBD1. The CDR3 sequence is 12 residues long. Germline V gives CDR1 SGHRS, CDR2 YFSETQ. Germline trimming cut 3 bases from V and 10 bases from J; bases unmatched to any gene: 3. Combining the CDR3 with reference TRBV5-1 and TRBJ2-1 gives the whole variable domain KAGVTQTPRYLIKTRGQQVTLSCSPISGHRSVSWYQQTPGQGLQFLFEYFSETQRNKGNFPGRFSGRQFSNSRSEMNVSTLELGDSALYLCASSSRDREQFFGPGTRLTVL.

This clonotype was detected only a few times. This chain connects TRBV5-1 to TRBJ2-1; the D gene is possibly TRBD2 (7 bases). CDR3 size: 17 residues. V was trimmed by 0 bases and J by 6 bases, leaving 19 bases between them. Germline CDR1 is SGHRS and CDR2 is YFSETQ. CDR3: CASSLGRGQSVFNEQFF. The CDR3 DNA reads as TGCGCCAGCAGCTTGGGGCGGGGGCAGAGTGTTTTCAATGAGCAGTTCTTC.

This clonotype has a handful of counts. The chain has TRBV18 and TRBJ2-7; D possibly corresponds to TRBD1 (5 bases). CDR3 size: 14 residues. Germline values: CDR1 KGHSH, CDR2 LQKENI. Trimming left V 6 bases short and J 2 bases short, with 14 bases between. The CDR3 DNA is TGTGCCAGCTCGCCCTCAATGGACACCTACGAGCAGTACTTC. This translates into CASSPSMDTYEQYF.

On this clonotype itself: A junction end diverges from the germline sequence, so it may reflect a read error. The chain employs TRBV7-3 and TRBJ2-1; 10 positions agree with TRBD2. The CDR3 is made up of 14 amino acids. In germline, CDR1 is SGHTA, CDR2 FQGTGA. This CDR3 is CANSPNVAGGEQFF. The CDR3 DNA follows: TGTGCCAACAGCCCAAATGTAGCGGGGGGTGAGCAGTTCTTC.